This T cell receptor (beta chain) was sequenced during a study of cytomegalovirus exposure and HLA in healthy donors. General study results and limits: When a later analysis compared HLA-associated TCR beta chains with equally common others, the HLA-associated chains turned out to be more clonally expanded and to have lower generation probabilities. A few V segments could not be told apart, such as TRBV6-2 and TRBV6-3, and were left out.

Vbeta (60) and Jbeta (13) primers were used in the PCR. TCRdb's table, derived via immunoSEQ multiplex PCR, lists solely in-frame clones and lacks some. In the table there are roughly 100,000 clones, 60% to 75% of which are singletons. This clone was seen a few times. Antigen unknown. This same CDR3 is encoded by further DNA sequences in the sample. The germline gives CDR1 SGHVS, CDR2 FNYEAQ. Trimming pared 5 bases from V and 3 bases from J, leaving 11 bases between. The CDR3 totals 13 residues. The origin of this receptor is a man aged 60 to 75 in good health and CMV-seronegative. This rearrangement joins TRBV7-6 to TRBJ2-7, with a weak D call TRBD2 (5 bases). The specimen was PBMCs. CDR3 in DNA: TGTGCCAGCAGCAGCGGACCGAACTACGAGCAGTACTTC. Translation gives CASSSGPNYEQYF.